This T cell receptor (beta chain) was observed in a study of cytomegalovirus exposure and HLA in healthy donors. V lost 8 bases to trimming and J lost 7 bases, with 18 bases between them. This CDR3 is built from 13 residues. Germline values: CDR1 SGHAT, CDR2 FQDESV (reference sequence). Clones were read by immunoSEQ multiplex PCR, and TCRdb kept only the in-frame ones, dropping some. The sample contains about 160,000 clones, roughly 90% of which appear only once. This TCR came from a woman aged 18-35 years in good health and CMV-seropositive. The sample consisted of PBMCs. V usage is TRBV11-1 and J usage is TRBJ2-7, with D maybe TRBD2 (5 bases). The CDR3 bases are TGTGCCAGCGGAAAACGGGTTCGGGGAGAGCAGTACTTC. Encoded protein: CASGKRVRGEQYF.